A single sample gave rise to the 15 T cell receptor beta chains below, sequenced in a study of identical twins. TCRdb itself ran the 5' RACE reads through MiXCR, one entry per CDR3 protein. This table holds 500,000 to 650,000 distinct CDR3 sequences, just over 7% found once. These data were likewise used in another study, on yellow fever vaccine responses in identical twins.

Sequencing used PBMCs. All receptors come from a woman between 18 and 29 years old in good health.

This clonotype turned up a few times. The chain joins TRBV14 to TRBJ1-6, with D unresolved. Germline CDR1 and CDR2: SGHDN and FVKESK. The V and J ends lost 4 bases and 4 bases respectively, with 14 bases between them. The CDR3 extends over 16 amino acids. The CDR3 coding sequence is TGTGCCAGCAGCCCAGAGACTGGCTTTTATAATTCACCCCTCCACTTT. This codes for CASSPETGFYNSPLHF.

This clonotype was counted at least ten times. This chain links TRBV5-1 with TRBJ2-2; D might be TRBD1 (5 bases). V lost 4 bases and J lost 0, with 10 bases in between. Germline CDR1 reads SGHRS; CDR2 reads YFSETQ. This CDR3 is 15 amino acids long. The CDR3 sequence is CASSPRTSNTGELFF. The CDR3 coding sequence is TGCGCCAGCAGCCCACGGACATCGAACACCGGGGAGCTGTTTTTT.

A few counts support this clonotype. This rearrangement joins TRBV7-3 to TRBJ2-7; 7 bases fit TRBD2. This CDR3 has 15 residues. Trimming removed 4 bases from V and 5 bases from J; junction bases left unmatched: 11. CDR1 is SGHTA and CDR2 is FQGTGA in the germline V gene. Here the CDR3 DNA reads TGTGCCAGCAGCTCGCAACCGGGACTATGGAACGAGCAGTACTTC. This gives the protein CASSSQPGLWNEQYF.

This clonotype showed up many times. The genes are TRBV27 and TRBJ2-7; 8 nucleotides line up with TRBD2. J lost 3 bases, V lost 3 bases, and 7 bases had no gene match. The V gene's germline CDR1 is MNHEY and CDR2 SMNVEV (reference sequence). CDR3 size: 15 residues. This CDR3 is CASSLAGGSIYEQYV. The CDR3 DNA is TGTGCCAGCAGTTTGGCGGGGGGATCGATCTACGAGCAGTACGTC.

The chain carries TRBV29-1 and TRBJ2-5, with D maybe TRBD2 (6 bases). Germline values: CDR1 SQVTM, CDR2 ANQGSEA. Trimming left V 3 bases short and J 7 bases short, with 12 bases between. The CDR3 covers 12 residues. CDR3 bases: TGCAGCGTTGAGGAGGGAAGATGGACCCAGTACTTC. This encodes CSVEEGRWTQYF.

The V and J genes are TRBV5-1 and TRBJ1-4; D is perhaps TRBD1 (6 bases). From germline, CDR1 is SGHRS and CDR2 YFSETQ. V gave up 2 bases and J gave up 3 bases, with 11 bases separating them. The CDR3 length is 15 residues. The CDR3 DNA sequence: TGCGCCAGCAGCTTTGGAGGACAGTCTAATGAAAAACTGTTTTTT. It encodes CASSFGGQSNEKLFF.

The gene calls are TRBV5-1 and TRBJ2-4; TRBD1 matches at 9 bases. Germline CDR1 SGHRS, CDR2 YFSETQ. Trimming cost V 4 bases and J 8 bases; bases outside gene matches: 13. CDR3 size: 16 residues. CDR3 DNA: TGCGCCAGCAGCCAGGGACAGGGTGGTTCCGGATACATTCAGTACTTC. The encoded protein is CASSQGQGGSGYIQYF.

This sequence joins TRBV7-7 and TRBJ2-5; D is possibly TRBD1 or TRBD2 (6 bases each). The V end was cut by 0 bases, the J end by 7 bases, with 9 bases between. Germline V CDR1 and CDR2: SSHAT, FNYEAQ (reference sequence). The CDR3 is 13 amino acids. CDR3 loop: CASSLAGGGTQYF. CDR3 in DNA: TGTGCCAGCAGCTTAGCGGGGGGCGGGACCCAGTACTTC.

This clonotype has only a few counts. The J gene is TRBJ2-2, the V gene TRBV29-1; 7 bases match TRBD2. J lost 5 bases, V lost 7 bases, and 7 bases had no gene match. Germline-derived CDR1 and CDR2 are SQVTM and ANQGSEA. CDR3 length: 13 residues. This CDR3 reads CSAPGLQTGELFF. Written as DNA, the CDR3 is TGCAGCGCACCGGGACTACAGACCGGGGAGCTGTTTTTT.

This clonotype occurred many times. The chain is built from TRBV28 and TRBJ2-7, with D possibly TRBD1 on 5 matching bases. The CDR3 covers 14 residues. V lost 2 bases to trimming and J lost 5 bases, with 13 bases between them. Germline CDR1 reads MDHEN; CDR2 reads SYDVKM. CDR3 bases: TGTGCCAGCAGTTTAGGGTGGCAGGGCAACGAGCAGTACGTC. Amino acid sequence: CASSLGWQGNEQYV.

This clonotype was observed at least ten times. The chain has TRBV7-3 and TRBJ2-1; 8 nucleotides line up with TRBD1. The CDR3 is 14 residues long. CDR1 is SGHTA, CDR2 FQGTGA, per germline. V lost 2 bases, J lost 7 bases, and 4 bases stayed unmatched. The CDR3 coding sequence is TGTGCCAGCAGCTTATTTCAGGGGGCAAATGAGCAGTTCTTC. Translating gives CASSLFQGANEQFF.

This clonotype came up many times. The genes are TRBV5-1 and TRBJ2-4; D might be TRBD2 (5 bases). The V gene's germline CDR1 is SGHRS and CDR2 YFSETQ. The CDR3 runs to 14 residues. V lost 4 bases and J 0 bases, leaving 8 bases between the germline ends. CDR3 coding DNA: TGCGCCAGCAGCCACGGAGGAGCCAAAAACATTCAGTACTTC. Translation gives CASSHGGAKNIQYF.

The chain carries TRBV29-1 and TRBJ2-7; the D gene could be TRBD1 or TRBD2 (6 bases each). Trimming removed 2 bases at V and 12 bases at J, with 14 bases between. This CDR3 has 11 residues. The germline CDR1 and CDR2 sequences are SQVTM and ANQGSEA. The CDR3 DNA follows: TGCAGCGTTGAAATCTCGGGGGCTCGGTACTTC. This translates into CSVEISGARYF.

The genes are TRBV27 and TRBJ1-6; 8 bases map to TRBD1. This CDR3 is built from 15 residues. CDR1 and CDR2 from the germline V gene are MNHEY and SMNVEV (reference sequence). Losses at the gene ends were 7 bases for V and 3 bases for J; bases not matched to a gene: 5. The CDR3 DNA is TGTGCCAGCAACACCGGACAGGGCTATAATTCACCCCTCCACTTT. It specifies CASNTGQGYNSPLHF.

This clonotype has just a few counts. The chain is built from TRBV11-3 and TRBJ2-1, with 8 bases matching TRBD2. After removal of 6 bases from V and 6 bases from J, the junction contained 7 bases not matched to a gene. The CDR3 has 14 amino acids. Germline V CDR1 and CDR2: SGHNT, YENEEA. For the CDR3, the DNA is TGTGCCAGCAGTTTTGAAGCGGGAGTCAATGAGCAGTTCTTC. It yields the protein CASSFEAGVNEQFF.